This T cell receptor beta chain was found in a study of response to subunit inactivated influenza vaccine. Via MiXCR, TCRdb re-called the RT-PCR reads, giving one row per CDR3 protein. The sample yields over 300,000 distinct CDR3 sequences, 21% seen once. Study observations and caveats: T cells newly recruited by each seasonal influenza vaccination are few, the authors suggested.

Trimming pared 3 bases from V and 1 base from J, leaving 21 bases between. The CDR3 has 18 residues. Regarding this clonotype: Its antigen is as yet unknown.

The sequences come from PBMCs from blood, collected less than 22 months after vaccination. The clonotype was recovered from a man between 50 and 75 years old who received an inactivated influenza vaccine. The gene calls are TRBV12-3 or TRBV12-4 and TRBJ1-2; D is uncertain. Here the CDR3 reads CASSFRAAFTSNNYGYTF. The CDR3 DNA reads as TGTGCCAGCAGTTTCCGCGCAGCCTTCACTTCTAATAACTATGGCTACACCTTC.